These T cell receptor beta chains were read from a single sample in a study of T cells of healthy individuals. Each CDR3 protein gets one entry after TCRdb re-called the 5' RACE reads with MiXCR. In the table there are 95,000 to 100,000 distinct CDR3 sequences, approximately 15% of which are singletons. These TCRs come from a human donor in good health. Both conserved end residues are part of each CDR3. A D gene is named only where the DNA matches it firmly. Clone size, where shown, is once, few, many, or a class for clones that have expanded.

d_gene: NA
j_gene: TRBJ2-7
v_gene: TRBV28
abundance: few
CDR3nt: TGTGCCAGCGGGGGAACACTCGCCTACGAGCAGTACTTC
CDR3aa: CASGGTLAYEQYF

d_gene: NA
j_gene: TRBJ2-3
v_gene: TRBV4-3
abundance: NA
CDR3nt: TGCGCCAGCAGCCAAGACTACATAAGCACAGATACGCAGTATTTT
CDR3aa: CASSQDYISTDTQYF

d_gene: TRBD1
j_gene: TRBJ1-2
v_gene: TRBV20-1
abundance: many
CDR3nt: TGCAGTGCTAGAGATCTACAGGGGAAAGGGTATGGCTACACCTTC
CDR3aa: CSARDLQGKGYGYTF

d_gene: TRBD1
j_gene: TRBJ2-5
v_gene: TRBV20-1
abundance: NA
CDR3nt: TGCAGTGCTAGAAGGGACAGGGTCGGGCAGACCCAGTACTTC
CDR3aa: CSARRDRVGQTQYF

d_gene: NA
j_gene: TRBJ2-4
v_gene: TRBV6-6
abundance: few
CDR3nt: TGTGCCAGCAGTGCTCCGGGACCGCTAGCCAAAAACATTCAGTACTTC
CDR3aa: CASSAPGPLAKNIQYF

d_gene: NA
j_gene: TRBJ1-2
v_gene: TRBV5-1
abundance: many
CDR3nt: TGCGCCAGCAGCAGAGACCGTCCGGGCGGTGAGGGCTACACCTTC
CDR3aa: CASSRDRPGGEGYTF

d_gene: TRBD2
j_gene: TRBJ2-1
v_gene: TRBV28
abundance: NA
CDR3nt: TGTGCCAGCAATCAAGTTAGCGGGAGCAATGAGCAGTTCTTC
CDR3aa: CASNQVSGSNEQFF

d_gene: TRBD1
j_gene: TRBJ1-4
v_gene: TRBV20-1
abundance: NA
CDR3nt: TGCAGTGCTAGAGTTCCGACAGGGCCAGGGGAAAAACTGTTTTTT
CDR3aa: CSARVPTGPGEKLFF

d_gene: TRBD2
j_gene: TRBJ2-7
v_gene: TRBV29-1
abundance: many
CDR3nt: TGCAGCGCTGGGACTAGCGGGTACTACGAGCAGTACTTC
CDR3aa: CSAGTSGYYEQYF

d_gene: NA
j_gene: TRBJ2-4
v_gene: TRBV3-1
abundance: many
CDR3nt: TGTGCCAGCGGGACGGGGACCTTAGCCAAAAACATTCAGTACTTC
CDR3aa: CASGTGTLAKNIQYF

d_gene: TRBD2
j_gene: TRBJ2-5
v_gene: TRBV9
abundance: few
CDR3nt: TGTGCCAGCAGCGTAGCTGGTAGCGGGAGTATATTACACCAAGAGACCCAGTACTTC
CDR3aa: CASSVAGSGSILHQETQYF

d_gene: TRBD2
j_gene: TRBJ2-7
v_gene: TRBV12-3/TRBV12-4
abundance: few
CDR3nt: TGTGCCAGCAGTTTCAAACTAGCGGGACACTCCTACGAGCAGTACTTC
CDR3aa: CASSFKLAGHSYEQYF

d_gene: TRBD2
j_gene: TRBJ2-2
v_gene: TRBV27
abundance: few
CDR3nt: TGTGCCAGCGGGATGGGAGGGCCACCCGGGGAGCTGTTTTTT
CDR3aa: CASGMGGPPGELFF

d_gene: TRBD2
j_gene: TRBJ2-4
v_gene: TRBV12-3/TRBV12-4
abundance: few
CDR3nt: TGTGCCAGCAGCCCCGGGACTAGCGGGGGAGCCAAAAACATTCAGTACTTC
CDR3aa: CASSPGTSGGAKNIQYF

d_gene: NA
j_gene: TRBJ2-1
v_gene: TRBV20-1
abundance: many
CDR3nt: TGCAGTGCTAGTTCCCTCCTGACCGGGACCAAGTACAATGAGCAGTTCTTC
CDR3aa: CSASSLLTGTKYNEQFF

d_gene: NA
j_gene: TRBJ2-7
v_gene: TRBV5-1
abundance: few
CDR3nt: TGCGCCAGCAGCTTGGAGCCGGGGGTCTACGAGCAGTACTTC
CDR3aa: CASSLEPGVYEQYF

d_gene: NA
j_gene: TRBJ2-7
v_gene: TRBV19
abundance: many
CDR3nt: TGTGCCAGTAGTATAGGGCACAGGGCCTCCTACGAGCAGTACTTC
CDR3aa: CASSIGHRASYEQYF

d_gene: NA
j_gene: TRBJ1-4
v_gene: TRBV4-1
abundance: many
CDR3nt: TGCGCCAGCGATGGGAGCAGGGACATTACAACTAATGAAAAACTGTTTTTT
CDR3aa: CASDGSRDITTNEKLFF

d_gene: TRBD1
j_gene: TRBJ1-5
v_gene: TRBV20-1
abundance: NA
CDR3nt: TGCAGCGCCAGGGGGGGCTGGGGGAATCAGCCCCAGCATTTT
CDR3aa: CSARGGWGNQPQHF

d_gene: NA
j_gene: TRBJ2-3
v_gene: TRBV2
abundance: NA
CDR3nt: TGTGCCAGCAGCACTAGCAGAGATACGCAGTATTTT
CDR3aa: CASSTSRDTQYF

d_gene: TRBD1
j_gene: TRBJ1-6
v_gene: TRBV7-2
abundance: NA
CDR3nt: TGTGCCAGCAGCTTATACAGGGGGGTTGCACCCCTCCACTTT
CDR3aa: CASSLYRGVAPLHF

d_gene: NA
j_gene: TRBJ1-6
v_gene: TRBV12-3/TRBV12-4
abundance: few
CDR3nt: TGTGCCAGCACCCTGTGGCAGGGCGTTCGGTCACCCCTCCACTTT
CDR3aa: CASTLWQGVRSPLHF

d_gene: NA
j_gene: TRBJ2-1
v_gene: TRBV15
abundance: many
CDR3nt: TGTGCCACCAGCAGAGTCGGTAGGTGGGCCGAGCAGTTCTTC
CDR3aa: CATSRVGRWAEQFF

d_gene: NA
j_gene: TRBJ2-1
v_gene: TRBV4-1
abundance: NA
CDR3nt: TGCGCCAGCAGCCAAGATGTGGGGGGTGAGCAGTTCTTC
CDR3aa: CASSQDVGGEQFF

d_gene: NA
j_gene: TRBJ2-1
v_gene: TRBV28
abundance: many
CDR3nt: TGTGCCAGCAGTTCTTACCCCCCTTTCGATGAGCAGTTCTTC
CDR3aa: CASSSYPPFDEQFF

d_gene: NA
j_gene: TRBJ1-1
v_gene: TRBV4-3
abundance: many
CDR3nt: TGCGCCAGCAGCCAAGAAGGGCAGACTTCGAACACTGAAGCTTTCTTT
CDR3aa: CASSQEGQTSNTEAFF

d_gene: TRBD1
j_gene: TRBJ1-2
v_gene: TRBV9
abundance: few
CDR3nt: TGTGCCAGCAGCGCAACAGGGGATGAGAGCCCCCTCTATGGCTACACCTTC
CDR3aa: CASSATGDESPLYGYTF

d_gene: NA
j_gene: TRBJ2-7
v_gene: TRBV2
abundance: NA
CDR3nt: TGTGCCAGCAACTGGGACGGGACCTACGAGCAGTACTTC
CDR3aa: CASNWDGTYEQYF

d_gene: NA
j_gene: TRBJ1-1
v_gene: TRBV5-1
abundance: many
CDR3nt: TGCGCCAGCAGCTTGGAGCACGTAAATGAAGCTTTCTTT
CDR3aa: CASSLEHVNEAFF

d_gene: TRBD2
j_gene: TRBJ2-5
v_gene: TRBV20-1
abundance: many
CDR3nt: TGCAGTGCTAGAGTCGGTTTGGCTAGCGGGAGTCAAACCACTGGCCCACAAGAGACCCAGTACTTC
CDR3aa: CSARVGLASGSQTTGPQETQYF

d_gene: NA
j_gene: TRBJ2-1
v_gene: TRBV15
abundance: many
CDR3nt: TGTGCCACCAGCAGCTCCCGGCTTCTCTACAATGAGCAGTTCTTC
CDR3aa: CATSSSRLLYNEQFF

d_gene: NA
j_gene: TRBJ2-7
v_gene: TRBV15
abundance: NA
CDR3nt: TGTGCCACCAGCAGAGTCGGGCAGGCAGACGAGCAGTACTTC
CDR3aa: CATSRVGQADEQYF

d_gene: NA
j_gene: TRBJ1-5
v_gene: TRBV20-1
abundance: few
CDR3nt: TGCAGTGCGCATACTGGAAGTATATCCTATCAGCCCCAGCATTTT
CDR3aa: CSAHTGSISYQPQHF

d_gene: TRBD1
j_gene: TRBJ2-6
v_gene: TRBV29-1
abundance: many
CDR3nt: TGCAGCGTTCTCGGGACAGGGGCTGGGGCCAACGTCCTGACTTTC
CDR3aa: CSVLGTGAGANVLTF

d_gene: NA
j_gene: TRBJ2-6
v_gene: TRBV7-3
abundance: many
CDR3nt: TGTGCCAGCAGCTTGACAGGCTCTGGGGCCAACGTCCTGACTTTC
CDR3aa: CASSLTGSGANVLTF

d_gene: NA
j_gene: TRBJ1-5
v_gene: TRBV2
abundance: NA
CDR3nt: TGTGTCAGCAGTGTGGTGGAGAATCAGCCCCAGCATTTT
CDR3aa: CVSSVVENQPQHF

d_gene: NA
j_gene: TRBJ2-1
v_gene: TRBV7-3
abundance: NA
CDR3nt: TGTGCCAGCAGCTTAATGGGCGGGAACTCCTACAATGAGCAGTTCTTC
CDR3aa: CASSLMGGNSYNEQFF

d_gene: NA
j_gene: TRBJ2-4
v_gene: TRBV20-1
abundance: NA
CDR3nt: TGCAGTGCTTGGGGTAGGGCCAAAAACATTCAGTACTTC
CDR3aa: CSAWGRAKNIQYF

d_gene: NA
j_gene: TRBJ2-3
v_gene: TRBV7-2
abundance: many
CDR3nt: TGTGCCAGCAGCTTAGCTTGGGGAGATACGCAGTATTTT
CDR3aa: CASSLAWGDTQYF

d_gene: NA
j_gene: TRBJ2-5
v_gene: TRBV5-1
abundance: NA
CDR3nt: TGCGCCAGCAGCGTAGGTAGTTGGGAGACCCAGTACTTC
CDR3aa: CASSVGSWETQYF

d_gene: TRBD2
j_gene: TRBJ2-4
v_gene: TRBV20-1
abundance: many
CDR3nt: TGCAGTGCTGATCCAGCGGGGCGTGGAGCCAAAAACATTCAGTACTTC
CDR3aa: CSADPAGRGAKNIQYF

d_gene: NA
j_gene: TRBJ2-5
v_gene: TRBV7-9
abundance: many
CDR3nt: TGTGCCAGCAGCATTCAGGGGTACCAAGAGACCCAGTACTTC
CDR3aa: CASSIQGYQETQYF

d_gene: TRBD2
j_gene: TRBJ2-7
v_gene: TRBV28
abundance: few
CDR3nt: TGTGCCAGCAGTTTCGCGGGAGGGCTCTACGAGCAGTACTTC
CDR3aa: CASSFAGGLYEQYF

d_gene: NA
j_gene: TRBJ2-5
v_gene: TRBV6-5
abundance: NA
CDR3nt: TGTGCCAGCAGTACCGACCTAGGGACCCAGTACTTC
CDR3aa: CASSTDLGTQYF

d_gene: NA
j_gene: TRBJ2-1
v_gene: TRBV10-2
abundance: NA
CDR3nt: TGCGCCAGCAGTGAAGGAGTAAATGAGCAGTTCTTC
CDR3aa: CASSEGVNEQFF

d_gene: TRBD1
j_gene: TRBJ1-5
v_gene: TRBV19
abundance: once
CDR3nt: TGTGCCAGTAGTACGCAGGACAGGGGGAGCAATCAGCCCCAGCATTTT
CDR3aa: CASSTQDRGSNQPQHF

d_gene: TRBD2
j_gene: TRBJ2-1
v_gene: TRBV3-1
abundance: many
CDR3nt: TGTGCCAGCAGCCCAGGACTAGCGGGGGCCAACATCTACAATGAGCAGTTCTTC
CDR3aa: CASSPGLAGANIYNEQFF

d_gene: NA
j_gene: TRBJ2-5
v_gene: TRBV18
abundance: few
CDR3nt: TGTGCCAGCTCATCAGCTCATATCGGGGGAGCCCAAGAGACCCAGTACTTC
CDR3aa: CASSSAHIGGAQETQYF

d_gene: NA
j_gene: TRBJ2-3
v_gene: TRBV20-1
abundance: few
CDR3nt: TGCAGTGCTAGAGTGGGAGGTACGCAGTATTTT
CDR3aa: CSARVGGTQYF

d_gene: NA
j_gene: TRBJ2-3
v_gene: TRBV5-1
abundance: NA
CDR3nt: TGCGCCAGCAGCACTTGGAAACCCACAGATACGCAGTATTTT
CDR3aa: CASSTWKPTDTQYF

d_gene: TRBD1
j_gene: TRBJ2-7
v_gene: TRBV28
abundance: few
CDR3nt: TGTGCCAGCACTCGGGACAGATATGGTGAGCAGTACTTC
CDR3aa: CASTRDRYGEQYF

d_gene: TRBD1
j_gene: TRBJ2-2
v_gene: TRBV12-5
abundance: many
CDR3nt: TGTGCTAGTGGTTCCAATACCGGGACAGGGGTTACCGGGGAGCTGTTTTTT
CDR3aa: CASGSNTGTGVTGELFF

d_gene: NA
j_gene: TRBJ1-2
v_gene: TRBV20-1
abundance: many
CDR3nt: TGCAGTGCTAGACCAGGCCTACCCTATGGCTACACCTTC
CDR3aa: CSARPGLPYGYTF

d_gene: NA
j_gene: TRBJ2-3
v_gene: TRBV20-1
abundance: many
CDR3nt: TGCAGTGCTCCACCCCAGGGGACATTAACAGATACGCAGTATTTT
CDR3aa: CSAPPQGTLTDTQYF